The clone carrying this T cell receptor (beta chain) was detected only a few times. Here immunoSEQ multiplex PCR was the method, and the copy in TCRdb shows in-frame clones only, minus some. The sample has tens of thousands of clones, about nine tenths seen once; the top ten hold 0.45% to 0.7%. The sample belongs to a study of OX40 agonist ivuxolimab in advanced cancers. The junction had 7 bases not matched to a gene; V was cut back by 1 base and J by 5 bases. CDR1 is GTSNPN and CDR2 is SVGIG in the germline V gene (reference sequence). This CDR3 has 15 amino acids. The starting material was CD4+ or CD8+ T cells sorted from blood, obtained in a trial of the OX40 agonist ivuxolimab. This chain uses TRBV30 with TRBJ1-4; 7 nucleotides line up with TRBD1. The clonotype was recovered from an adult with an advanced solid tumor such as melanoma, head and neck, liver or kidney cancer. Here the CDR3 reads CAWSGKTGNNEKLFF. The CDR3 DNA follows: TGTGCCTGGAGTGGGAAGACAGGGAACAATGAAAAACTGTTTTTT.